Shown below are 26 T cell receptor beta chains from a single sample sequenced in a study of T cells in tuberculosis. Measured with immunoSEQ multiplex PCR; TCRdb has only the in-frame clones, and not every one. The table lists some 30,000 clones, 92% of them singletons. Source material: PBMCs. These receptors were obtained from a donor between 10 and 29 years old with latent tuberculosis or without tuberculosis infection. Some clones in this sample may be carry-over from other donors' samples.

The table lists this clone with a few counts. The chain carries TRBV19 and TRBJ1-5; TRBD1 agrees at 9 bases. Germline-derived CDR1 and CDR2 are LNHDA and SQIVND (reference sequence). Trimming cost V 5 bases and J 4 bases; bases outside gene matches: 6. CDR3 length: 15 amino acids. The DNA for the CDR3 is TGTGCCAGTAGTTCCCGACAGGGGGGAAATCAGCCCCAGCATTTT. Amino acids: CASSSRQGGNQPQHF. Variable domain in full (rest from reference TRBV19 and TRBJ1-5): DGGITQSPKYLFRKEGQNVTLSCEQNLNHDAMYWYRQDPGQGLRLIYYSQIVNDFQKGDIAEGYSVSREKKESFPLTVTSAQKNPTAFYLCASSSRQGGNQPQHFGDGTRLSIL.

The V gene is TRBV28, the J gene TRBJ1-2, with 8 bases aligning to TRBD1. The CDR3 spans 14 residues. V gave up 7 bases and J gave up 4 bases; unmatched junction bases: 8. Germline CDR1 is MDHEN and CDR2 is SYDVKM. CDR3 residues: CASNPTGQAYGYTF. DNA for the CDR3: TGTGCCAGCAACCCAACGGGACAGGCCTATGGCTACACCTTC.

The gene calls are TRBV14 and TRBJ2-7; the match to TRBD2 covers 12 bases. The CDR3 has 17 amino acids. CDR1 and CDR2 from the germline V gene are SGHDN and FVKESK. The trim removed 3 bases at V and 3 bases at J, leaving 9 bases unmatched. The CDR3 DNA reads TGTGCCAGCAGCCACCGACTAGCGGGAGTGAATCTCTACGAGCAGTACTTC. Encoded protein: CASSHRLAGVNLYEQYF.

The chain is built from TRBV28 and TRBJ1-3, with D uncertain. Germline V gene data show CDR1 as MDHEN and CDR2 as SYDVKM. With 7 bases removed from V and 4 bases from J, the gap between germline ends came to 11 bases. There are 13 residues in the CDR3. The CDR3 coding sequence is TGTGCCAGCAAGCTTCTTCGGGGAAACACCATATATTTT. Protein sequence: CASKLLRGNTIYF. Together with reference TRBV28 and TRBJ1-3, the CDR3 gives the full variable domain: DVKVTQSSRYLVKRTGEKVFLECVQDMDHENMFWYRQDPGLGLRLIYFSYDVKMKEKGDIPEGYSVSREKKERFSLILESASTNQTSMYLCASKLLRGNTIYFGEGSWLTVV.

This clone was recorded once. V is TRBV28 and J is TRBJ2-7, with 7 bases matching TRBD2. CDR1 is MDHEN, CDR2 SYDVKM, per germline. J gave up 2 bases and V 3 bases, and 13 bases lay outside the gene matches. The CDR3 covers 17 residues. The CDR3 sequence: CASSFLIKRERTYEQYF. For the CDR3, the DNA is TGTGCCAGCAGTTTCTTGATAAAGCGGGAACGTACCTACGAGCAGTACTTC.

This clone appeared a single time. The CDR3 DNA is TGTGCCAGTAGTACTCCAGGGTGGAATCAGCCCCAGCATTTT. Protein product: CASSTPGWNQPQHF. The V and J genes are TRBV19 and TRBJ1-5; a weak D match, TRBD1 (5 bases). From germline, CDR1 is LNHDA and CDR2 SQIVND (reference sequence). The CDR3 extends over 14 amino acids. Trimming removed 4 bases from V and 4 bases from J, with 11 bases in between.

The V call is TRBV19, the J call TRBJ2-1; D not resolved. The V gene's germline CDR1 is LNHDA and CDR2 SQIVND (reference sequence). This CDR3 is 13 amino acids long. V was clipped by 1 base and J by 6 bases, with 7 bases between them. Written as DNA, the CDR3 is TGTGCCAGTAGTATAGCTTCGGGCAATGAGCAGTTCTTC. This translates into CASSIASGNEQFF.

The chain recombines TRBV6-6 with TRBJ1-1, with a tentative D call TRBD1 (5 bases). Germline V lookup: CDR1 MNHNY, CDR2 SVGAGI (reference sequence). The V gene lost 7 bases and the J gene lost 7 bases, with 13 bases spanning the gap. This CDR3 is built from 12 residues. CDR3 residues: CASMAGRIEAFF. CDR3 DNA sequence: TGTGCCAGCATGGCAGGGCGGATTGAAGCTTTCTTT.

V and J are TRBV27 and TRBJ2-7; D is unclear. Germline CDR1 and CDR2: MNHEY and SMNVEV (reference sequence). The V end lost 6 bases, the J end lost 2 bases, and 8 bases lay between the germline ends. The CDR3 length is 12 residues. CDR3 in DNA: TGTGCCAGCAGGGAGAACCCCTACGAGCAGTACTTC. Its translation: CASRENPYEQYF.

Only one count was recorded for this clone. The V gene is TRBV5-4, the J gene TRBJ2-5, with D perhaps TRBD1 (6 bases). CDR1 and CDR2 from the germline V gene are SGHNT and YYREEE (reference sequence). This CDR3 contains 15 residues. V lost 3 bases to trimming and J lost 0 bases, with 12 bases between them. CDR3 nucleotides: TGTGCCAGCAGCTCCAGCACAGGGAACCAAGAGACCCAGTACTTC. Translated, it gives CASSSSTGNQETQYF.

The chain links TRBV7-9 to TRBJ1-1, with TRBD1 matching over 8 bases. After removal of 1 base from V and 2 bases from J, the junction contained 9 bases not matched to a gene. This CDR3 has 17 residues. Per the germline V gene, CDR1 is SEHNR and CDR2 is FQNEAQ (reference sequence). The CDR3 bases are TGTGCCAGCAGCTTAGGAATCATGGACAGGGATAACACTGAAGCTTTCTTT. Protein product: CASSLGIMDRDNTEAFF.

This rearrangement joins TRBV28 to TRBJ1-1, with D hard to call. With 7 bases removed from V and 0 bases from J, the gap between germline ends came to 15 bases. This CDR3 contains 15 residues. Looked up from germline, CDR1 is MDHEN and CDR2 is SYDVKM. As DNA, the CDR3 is TGTGCCAGCATCTACTCTGATCTCATGAACACTGAAGCTTTCTTT. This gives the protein CASIYSDLMNTEAFF. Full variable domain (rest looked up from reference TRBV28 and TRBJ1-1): DVKVTQSSRYLVKRTGEKVFLECVQDMDHENMFWYRQDPGLGLRLIYFSYDVKMKEKGDIPEGYSVSREKKERFSLILESASTNQTSMYLCASIYSDLMNTEAFFGQGTRLTVV.

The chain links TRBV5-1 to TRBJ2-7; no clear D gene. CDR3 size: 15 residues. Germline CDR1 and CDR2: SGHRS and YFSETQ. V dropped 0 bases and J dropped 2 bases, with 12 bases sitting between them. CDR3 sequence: CASSLGTRNPYEQYF. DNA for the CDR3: TGCGCCAGCAGCTTGGGCACGCGGAACCCCTACGAGCAGTACTTC.

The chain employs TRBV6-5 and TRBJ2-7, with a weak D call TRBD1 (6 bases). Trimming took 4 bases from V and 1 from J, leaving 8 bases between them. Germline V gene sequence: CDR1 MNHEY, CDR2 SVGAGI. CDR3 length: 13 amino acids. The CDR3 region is CASSSGTSYEQYF. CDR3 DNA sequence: TGTGCCAGCAGTTCCGGGACATCCTACGAGCAGTACTTC.

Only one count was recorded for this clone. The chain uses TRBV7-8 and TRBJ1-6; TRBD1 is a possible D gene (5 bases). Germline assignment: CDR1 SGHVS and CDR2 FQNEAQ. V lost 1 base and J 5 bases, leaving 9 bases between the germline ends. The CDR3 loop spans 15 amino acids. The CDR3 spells CASSLGQKNNSPLHF. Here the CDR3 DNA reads TGTGCCAGCAGCTTAGGACAGAAGAATAATTCACCCCTCCACTTT.

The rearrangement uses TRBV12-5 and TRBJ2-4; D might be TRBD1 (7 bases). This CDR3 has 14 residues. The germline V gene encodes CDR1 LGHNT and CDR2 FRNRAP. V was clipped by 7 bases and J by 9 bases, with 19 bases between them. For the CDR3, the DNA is TGTGCTAGTGTTCTCACTCCCCAGGGGGGCATTCAGTACTTC. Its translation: CASVLTPQGGIQYF. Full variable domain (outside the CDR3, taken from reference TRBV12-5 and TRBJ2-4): DARVTQTPRHKVTEMGQEVTMRCQPILGHNTVFWYRQTMMQGLELLAYFRNRAPLDDSGMPKDRFSAEMPDATLATLKIQPSEPRDSAVYFCASVLTPQGGIQYFGAGTRLSVL.

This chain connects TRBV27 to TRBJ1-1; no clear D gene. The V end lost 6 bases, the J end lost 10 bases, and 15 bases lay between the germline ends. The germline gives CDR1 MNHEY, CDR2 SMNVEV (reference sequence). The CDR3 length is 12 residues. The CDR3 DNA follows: TGTGCCAGCAGATACCGCGAGGGTTCAGCTTTCTTT. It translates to CASRYREGSAFF.

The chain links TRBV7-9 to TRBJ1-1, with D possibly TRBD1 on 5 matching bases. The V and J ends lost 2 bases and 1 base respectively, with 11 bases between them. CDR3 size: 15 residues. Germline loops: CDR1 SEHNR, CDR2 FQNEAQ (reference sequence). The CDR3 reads CASSLPGQSNTEAFF. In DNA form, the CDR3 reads TGTGCCAGCAGCTTACCCGGACAATCGAACACTGAAGCTTTCTTT.

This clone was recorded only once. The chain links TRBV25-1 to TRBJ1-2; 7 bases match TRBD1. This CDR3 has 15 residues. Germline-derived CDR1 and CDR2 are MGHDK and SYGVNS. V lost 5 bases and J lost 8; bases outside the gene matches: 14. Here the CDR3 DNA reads TGTGCCAGCAGTCAGGGTGGAACAGGGGCTAAGGGCTACACCTTC. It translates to CASSQGGTGAKGYTF.

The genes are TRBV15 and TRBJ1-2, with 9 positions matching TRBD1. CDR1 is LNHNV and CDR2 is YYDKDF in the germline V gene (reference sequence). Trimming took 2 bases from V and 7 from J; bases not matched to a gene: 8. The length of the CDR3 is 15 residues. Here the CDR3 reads CATSRSRDRAGGYTF. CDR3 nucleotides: TGTGCCACCAGCAGATCCCGGGACAGGGCGGGTGGCTACACCTTC.

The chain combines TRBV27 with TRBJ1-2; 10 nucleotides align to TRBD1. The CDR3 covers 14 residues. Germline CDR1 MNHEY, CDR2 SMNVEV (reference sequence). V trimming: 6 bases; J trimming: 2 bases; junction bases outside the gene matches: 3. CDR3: CASRRTGGNYGYTF. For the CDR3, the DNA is TGTGCCAGCAGAAGGACAGGGGGGAACTATGGCTACACCTTC.

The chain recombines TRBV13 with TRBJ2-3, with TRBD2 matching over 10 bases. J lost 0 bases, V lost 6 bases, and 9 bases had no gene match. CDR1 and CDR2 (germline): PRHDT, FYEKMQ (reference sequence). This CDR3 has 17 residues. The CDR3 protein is CASSNPGTSDSTDTQYF. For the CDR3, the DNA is TGTGCCAGCAGTAACCCCGGGACTAGCGATAGCACAGATACGCAGTATTTT.

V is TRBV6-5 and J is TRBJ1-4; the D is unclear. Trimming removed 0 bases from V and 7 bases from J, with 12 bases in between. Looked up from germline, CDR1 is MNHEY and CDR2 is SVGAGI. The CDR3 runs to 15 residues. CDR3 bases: TGTGCCAGCAGTTACTCGACGGGGATCGGTGAAAAACTGTTTTTT. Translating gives CASSYSTGIGEKLFF.

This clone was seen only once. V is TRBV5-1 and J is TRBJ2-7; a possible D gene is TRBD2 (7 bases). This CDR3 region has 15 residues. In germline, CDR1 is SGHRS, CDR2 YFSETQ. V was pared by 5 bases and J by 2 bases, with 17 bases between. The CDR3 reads CASSQVGGDPYEQYF. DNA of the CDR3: TGCGCCAGCAGTCAAGTAGGGGGGGACCCCTACGAGCAGTACTTC.

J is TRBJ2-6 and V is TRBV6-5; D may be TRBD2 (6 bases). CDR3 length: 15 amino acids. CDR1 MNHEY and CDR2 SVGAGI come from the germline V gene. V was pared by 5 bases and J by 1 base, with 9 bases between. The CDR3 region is CASSGGLSGANVLTF. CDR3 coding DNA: TGTGCCAGCAGTGGGGGACTGTCTGGGGCCAACGTCCTGACTTTC.

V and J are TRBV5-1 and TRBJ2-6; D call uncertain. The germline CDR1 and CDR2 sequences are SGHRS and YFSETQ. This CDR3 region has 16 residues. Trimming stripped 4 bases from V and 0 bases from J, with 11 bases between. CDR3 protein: CASSADLLSGANVLTF. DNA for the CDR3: TGCGCCAGCAGCGCGGATCTTCTCTCTGGGGCCAACGTCCTGACTTTC.